The rows below give T cell receptor beta chains drawn from one sample of a study of blood T cells in healthy people across ages. One entry per CDR3 protein, called by TCRdb with MiXCR from the 5' RACE reads. Among 720,000 or so distinct CDR3 sequences listed, about 43% were seen once. Material for sequencing was blood. The receptor source for this set is an elderly man in good health. Each CDR3 is given with its conserved first and last residue. A D gene is named only where the DNA matches it firmly. Expanded clones get a size class; other rows say once, few or many, or leave the size out.

>TRBV7-2|TRBD2|TRBJ2-7|15|few
CASSLAGGSFNEQYF
TGTGCCAGCAGCTTAGCAGGCGGGAGTTTCAACGAGCAGTACTTC
>TRBV6-5|NA|TRBJ2-6|16|NA
CASSYSKTSGANVLTF
TGTGCCAGCAGTTACTCGAAAACCTCTGGGGCCAACGTCCTGACTTTC
>TRBV18|NA|TRBJ2-3|15|NA
CASSPRGLDTDTQYF
TGTGCCAGCTCACCACGGGGCCTAGACACAGATACGCAGTATTTT
>TRBV12-3/TRBV12-4|NA|TRBJ2-1|14|many
CASSPGGSYNEQFF
TGTGCCAGCAGCCCCGGGGGCTCCTACAATGAGCAGTTCTTC
>TRBV5-5|TRBD1|TRBJ2-2|15|NA
CASSWTDREAGELFF
TGTGCCAGCAGCTGGACGGACAGGGAAGCCGGGGAGCTGTTTTTT
>TRBV7-2|TRBD1|TRBJ2-5|14|NA
CASSPPTGSQTQYF
TGTGCCAGCAGCCCGCCGACAGGGTCGCAGACCCAGTACTTC
>TRBV20-1|NA|TRBJ1-2|12|few
CSAPRAEYGYTF
TGCAGTGCCCCCCGTGCAGAATATGGCTACACCTTC
>TRBV20-1|NA|TRBJ1-5|14|NA
CSAKPELSNQPQHF
TGCAGTGCCAAACCCGAGCTTTCCAATCAGCCCCAGCATTTT
>TRBV27|NA|TRBJ2-2|14|NA
CAGVISWGTGELFF
TGTGCCGGGGTGATATCGTGGGGCACCGGGGAGCTGTTTTTT
>TRBV7-6|NA|TRBJ2-1|14|NA
CASSVDYGDNEQFF
TGTGCCAGCAGCGTAGATTATGGGGACAATGAGCAGTTCTTC
>TRBV20-1|NA|TRBJ1-2|15|few
CSARAGGGRNYGYTF
TGCAGTGCTAGAGCTGGGGGGGGCAGAAACTATGGCTACACCTTC
>TRBV7-9|TRBD1|TRBJ2-7|13|few
CASSLGQASEQYF
TGTGCCAGCAGCTTGGGACAGGCCTCCGAGCAGTACTTC
>TRBV7-2|NA|TRBJ1-2|14|NA
CASSTPVINYGYTF
TGTGCCAGCAGCACCCCGGTGATTAACTATGGCTACACCTTC
>TRBV30|TRBD1|TRBJ1-1|16|NA
CAWSRGTGPLNTEAFF
TGTGCCTGGAGTCGAGGGACAGGGCCTTTGAACACTGAAGCTTTCTTT
>TRBV6-2/TRBV6-3|TRBD2|TRBJ2-1|14|NA
CAIRSGGHYNEQFF
TGTGCCATCCGGAGCGGGGGGCACTACAATGAGCAGTTCTTC
>TRBV6-2/TRBV6-3|TRBD2|TRBJ2-3|20|NA
CASSSSDRGLAGVHTDTQYF
TGTGCCAGCAGTTCCTCAGACAGGGGACTAGCGGGAGTACACACAGATACGCAGTATTTT
>TRBV25-1|NA|TRBJ1-6|13|NA
CASSPPLNSPLHF
TGTGCCAGCAGTCCGCCCCTCAATTCACCCCTCCACTTT
>TRBV15|NA|TRBJ2-7|16|NA
CATSRERRTASYEQYF
TGTGCCACCAGCAGAGAGAGAAGGACAGCTTCCTACGAGCAGTACTTC
>TRBV6-1|NA|TRBJ1-1|15|NA
CASSEASTRHTEAFF
TGTGCCAGCAGTGAAGCGTCCACTCGGCACACTGAAGCTTTCTTT
>TRBV6-2/TRBV6-3|NA|TRBJ1-1|17|NA
CASSYTQTIRMNTEAFF
TGTGCCAGCAGTTACACTCAGACTATACGCATGAACACTGAAGCTTTCTTT